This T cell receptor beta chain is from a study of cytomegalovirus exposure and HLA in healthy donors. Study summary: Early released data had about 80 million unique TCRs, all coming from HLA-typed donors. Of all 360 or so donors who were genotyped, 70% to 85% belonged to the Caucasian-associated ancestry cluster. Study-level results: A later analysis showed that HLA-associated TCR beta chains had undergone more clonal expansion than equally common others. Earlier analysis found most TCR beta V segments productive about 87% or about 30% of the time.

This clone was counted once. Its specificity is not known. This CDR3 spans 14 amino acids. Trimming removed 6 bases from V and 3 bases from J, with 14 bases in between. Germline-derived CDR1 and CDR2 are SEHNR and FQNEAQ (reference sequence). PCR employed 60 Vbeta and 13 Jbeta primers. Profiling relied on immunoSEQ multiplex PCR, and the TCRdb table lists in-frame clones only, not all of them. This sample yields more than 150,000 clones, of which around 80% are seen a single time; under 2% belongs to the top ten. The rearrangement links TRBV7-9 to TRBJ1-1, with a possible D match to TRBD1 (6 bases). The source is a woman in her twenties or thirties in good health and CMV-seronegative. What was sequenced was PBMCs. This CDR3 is CASRGGQGDTEAFF. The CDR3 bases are TGTGCCAGCAGGGGGGGGCAGGGAGACACTGAAGCTTTCTTT.